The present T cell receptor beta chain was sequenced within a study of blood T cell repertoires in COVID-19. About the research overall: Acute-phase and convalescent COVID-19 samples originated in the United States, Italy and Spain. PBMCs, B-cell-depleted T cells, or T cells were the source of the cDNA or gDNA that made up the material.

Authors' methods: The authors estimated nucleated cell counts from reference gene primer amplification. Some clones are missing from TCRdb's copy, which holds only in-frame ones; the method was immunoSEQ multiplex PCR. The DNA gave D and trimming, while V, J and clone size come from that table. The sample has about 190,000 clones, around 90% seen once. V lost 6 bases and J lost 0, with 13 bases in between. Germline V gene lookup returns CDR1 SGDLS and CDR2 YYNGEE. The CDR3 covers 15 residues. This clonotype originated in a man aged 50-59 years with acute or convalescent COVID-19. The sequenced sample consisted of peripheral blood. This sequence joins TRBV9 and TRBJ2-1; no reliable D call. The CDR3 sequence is CASTERESSYNEQFF. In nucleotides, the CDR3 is TGTGCCAGCACCGAGCGAGAGAGCTCCTACAATGAGCAGTTCTTC.